Listed here are 15 T cell receptor beta chains from one sample, sequenced in a study of T cell responses to AZD1222 COVID-19 vaccine. Profiling relied on immunoSEQ multiplex PCR, and the TCRdb table lists in-frame clones only, not all of them. The sample yields about 54,000 clones, about 89% seen once. The sample in question was peripheral blood, obtained 28 days after the second AZD1222 dose. The source is an adult who received the AZD1222 COVID-19 vaccine.

The sample holds one count of this clone. The chain is built from TRBV23-1 and TRBJ2-7; D is perhaps TRBD2 (5 bases). TRBV23-1 is identified as an open reading frame with a role that is uncertain. Trimming took 0 bases from V and 0 from J, leaving 12 bases between them. The CDR3 contains 16 residues. The CDR3 nucleotides are TGCGCCAGCAGTCAATCGTGTAAAGGGAGCTCCTACGAGCAGTACTTC. Its protein product is CASSQSCKGSSYEQYF.

This clone showed up just once. The chain recombines TRBV13 with TRBJ1-2; TRBD1 might be the D (6 bases). The CDR3 runs to 13 residues. Trimming took 2 bases from V and 6 from J, leaving 10 bases between them. The germline CDR1 and CDR2 sequences are PRHDT and FYEKMQ (reference sequence). The CDR3 DNA sequence: TGTGCCAGCAGCTTAATGCAGGGGAATGGCTACACCTTC. As protein: CASSLMQGNGYTF.

The gene calls are TRBV24-1 and TRBJ2-2; no definite D call. V lost 0 bases, J lost 4 bases, and 11 bases lay in between. The germline V gene encodes CDR1 KGHDR and CDR2 SFDVKD. The CDR3 sequence is 16 residues long. CDR3 sequence reads: CATSDLVFGGTGELFF. Here the CDR3 DNA reads TGTGCCACCAGTGATTTGGTTTTCGGCGGCACCGGGGAGCTGTTTTTT.

This chain uses TRBV14 with TRBJ2-3; D is ambiguous. The CDR3 has 15 amino acids. Germline CDR1 reads SGHDN; CDR2 reads FVKESK. Trimming took 0 bases from V and 0 from J, leaving 7 bases between them. CDR3 protein: CASSQETPSTDTQYF. For the CDR3, the DNA is TGTGCCAGCAGCCAAGAAACGCCCAGCACAGATACGCAGTATTTT.

In this sample, this clone turned up once. The chain couples TRBV18 to TRBJ2-3; D perhaps matches TRBD1 (5 bases). The CDR3 has 13 residues. The germline V and J ends were trimmed by 6 bases and 0 bases, with 7 bases remaining between them. Looked up from germline, CDR1 is KGHSH and CDR2 is LQKENI. The DNA for the CDR3 is TGTGCCAGCTCTTCAGGGAGCACAGATACGCAGTATTTT. Protein product: CASSSGSTDTQYF.

The rearrangement uses TRBV6-2 or TRBV6-3 and TRBJ1-3; 7 bases match TRBD1. The V and J ends lost 0 bases and 0 bases, in that order; junction bases with no gene match: 14. The CDR3 covers 20 residues. Germline CDR1 MNHEY, CDR2 SVGEGT. Written as DNA, the CDR3 is TGTGCCAGCAGTTACTCGGACACCGGGACAGAGGCTCTCTCTGGAAACACCATATATTTT. This sequence encodes CASSYSDTGTEALSGNTIYF.

V usage is TRBV9 and J usage is TRBJ1-1; 8 nucleotides line up with TRBD1. The length of the CDR3 is 17 residues. V gave up 3 bases and J gave up 1 base; unmatched junction bases: 11. The germline gives CDR1 SGDLS, CDR2 YYNGEE. CDR3 nucleotides: TGTGCCAGCAGCGCCCCCCTCGGCGGGACAGGGAACACTGAAGCTTTCTTT. Its translation: CASSAPLGGTGNTEAFF.

The V call is TRBV19, the J call TRBJ2-3; the match to TRBD2 covers 7 bases. The germline V gene encodes CDR1 LNHDA and CDR2 SQIVND (reference sequence). This CDR3 is 17 amino acids long. V shed 4 bases and J 2 bases; nucleotides not matched to a gene: 12. For the CDR3, the DNA is TGTGCCAGTAGTACAAGACTAGCTGCTCGGTTCACAGATACGCAGTATTTT. It is translated as CASSTRLAARFTDTQYF. The full variable domain, rest sourced from reference TRBV19 and TRBJ2-3, is DGGITQSPKYLFRKEGQNVTLSCEQNLNHDAMYWYRQDPGQGLRLIYYSQIVNDFQKGDIAEGYSVSREKKESFPLTVTSAQKNPTAFYLCASSTRLAARFTDTQYFGPGTRLTVL.

The chain employs TRBV19 and TRBJ1-5; TRBD1 might be the D (5 bases). The V end was cut by 10 bases, the J end by 3 bases, with 16 bases between. The CDR3 totals 14 residues. Germline V gene data show CDR1 as LNHDA and CDR2 as SQIVND (reference sequence). DNA for the CDR3: TGTGCCATTCGGGGCGACGAAGACAATCAGCCCCAGCATTTT. This gives the protein CAIRGDEDNQPQHF.

This chain links TRBV10-2 with TRBJ1-5; weak D call: TRBD1 (6 bases). The V and J ends lost 6 bases and 10 bases respectively, with 19 bases between them. The CDR3 is 14 amino acids. The germline V gene encodes CDR1 WSHSY and CDR2 SAAADI. Here the CDR3 reads CASRGETGLEPQHF. As DNA, the CDR3 is TGCGCCAGCAGGGGGGAAACAGGGTTAGAACCCCAGCATTTT.

This CDR3 is CASSSQGFDNEQFF. CDR3 sequence (DNA): TGTGCCAGCAGTTCACAGGGATTCGACAATGAGCAGTTCTTC. J is TRBJ2-1 and V is TRBV27, with TRBD1 as a possible D gene (6 bases). This CDR3 spans 14 amino acids. The V gene's germline CDR1 is MNHEY and CDR2 SMNVEV (reference sequence). The V end was cut by 4 bases, the J end by 5 bases, with 12 bases between.

This clone came up once. An end of the junction does not agree with germline; a read error may underlie this. The CDR3 loop reads CASSPQGETQYF. Here the CDR3 DNA reads TGTGCTAGCAGCCCCCAGGGAGAGACCCAGTACTTC. The J gene is TRBJ2-5, the V gene TRBV7-7; D possibly corresponds to TRBD1 (5 bases). CDR3 length equals 12 residues. Germline loops: CDR1 SSHAT, CDR2 FNYEAQ (reference sequence).

The chain couples TRBV7-9 to TRBJ1-2, with no clear D. Germline CDR1 reads SEHNR; CDR2 reads FQNEAQ (reference sequence). The ends were cut back, 5 bases at V and 10 bases at J, with 11 bases in the middle. The CDR3 runs to 11 residues. CDR3 region: CASSPSRPYTF. The CDR3 DNA sequence: TGTGCCAGCAGCCCAAGTAGGCCCTACACCTTC. The full variable domain, rest sourced from reference TRBV7-9 and TRBJ1-2, is DTGVSQNPRHKITKRGQNVTFRCDPISEHNRLYWYRQTLGQGPEFLTYFQNEAQLEKSRLLSDRFSAERPKGSFSTLEIQRTEQGDSAMYLCASSPSRPYTFGSGTRLTVV.

The chain carries TRBV9 and TRBJ2-1; TRBD2 might be the D (5 bases). This CDR3 comprises 13 residues. The V end was cut by 0 bases, the J end by 9 bases, with 10 bases between. Germline values: CDR1 SGDLS, CDR2 YYNGEE. DNA for the CDR3: TGTGCCAGCAGCGTAGAGGGCCGGGGTGAGCAGTTCTTC. Protein sequence: CASSVEGRGEQFF.

This clone appeared a single time. The gene calls are TRBV3-1 (or the pseudogene TRBV3-2) and TRBJ2-1; 7 bases are a match to TRBD2. The V gene's germline CDR1 is LGHDT and CDR2 YNNKEL (reference sequence). The V gene end was trimmed by 0 bases and the J gene end by 7 bases; junction bases not matched to a gene: 12. This CDR3 contains 17 residues. The CDR3 nucleotides read TGTGCCAGCAGCCAAGAGCGTACAGCGGGACTGAGGAATGAGCAGTTCTTC. The encoded protein is CASSQERTAGLRNEQFF.